This T cell receptor (beta chain) is from a study of T cell responses to AZD1222 COVID-19 vaccine. On this clone: Its antigen is unknown.

General study results and limits: Repertoires in all cases were sampled only once the peak T cell response had passed. Most donors were white British, females outnumbered males, and clonal diversity was possibly underestimated.

TCRdb keeps only in-frame clones here, not all; method: immunoSEQ multiplex PCR. The profile shows roughly 97,000 clones, 89% of them singletons. Germline values: CDR1 LGHNA, CDR2 YNFKEQ. J was trimmed by 7 bases and V by 4 bases; bases with no gene match: 11. CDR3 length: 15 residues. V usage is TRBV4-2 and J usage is TRBJ1-2; 8 bases line up with TRBD1. The source material was peripheral blood, sampled on day 0 of AZD1222 vaccination. The receptor's source is an adult in good health. The CDR3 loop reads CASSPGTGGTSGYTF. The CDR3 DNA reads as TGTGCCAGCAGCCCGGGAACAGGGGGGACAAGTGGCTACACCTTC.